This is a list of T cell receptor beta chains from one sample in a study of T-cell memory formation after mild COVID-19. TCRdb fed the 5' RACE reads into MiXCR, producing one record per CDR3 protein. This table holds around 340,000 distinct CDR3 sequences, under 15% found once. The sample consisted of PBMCs or a T cell subset sorted from them (not recorded which). Receptor source: a man younger than 30 who had mild COVID-19 (a few samples of this study predate the infection). Cell type and time point are not known. The CDR3 runs from the conserved cysteine through the conserved F or W. A D gene is named only where the DNA matches it firmly. Rows may omit the clone size; those that give it use once, few, many or a size class.

NA | TRBJ1-5 | NA | TRBV12-3/TRBV12-4 | CASSQGLQPQHF | TGTGCCAGCAGTCAGGGTTTGCAGCCCCAGCATTTT
NA | TRBJ1-2 | NA | TRBV12-3/TRBV12-4 | CASSFVVTSAGYTF | TGTGCCAGCAGTTTCGTGGTTACCTCGGCTGGCTACACCTTC
NA | TRBJ2-2 | NA | TRBV7-2 | CASSKRGGGANTGELFF | TGTGCCAGCAGCAAAAGGGGTGGCGGGGCGAACACCGGGGAGCTGTTTTTT
few | TRBJ2-1 | TRBD2 | TRBV7-8 | CASTPPGLAGHEQFF | TGTGCCAGCACCCCACCGGGACTAGCGGGGCATGAGCAGTTCTTC
NA | TRBJ2-7 | NA | TRBV29-1 | CSAGNRYEQYF | TGCAGCGCCGGGAATAGGTACGAGCAGTACTTC
few | TRBJ2-3 | NA | TRBV5-1 | CASSFPPGPGADTQYF | TGCGCCAGCAGCTTCCCTCCAGGGCCGGGTGCAGATACGCAGTATTTT
few | TRBJ1-2 | NA | TRBV2 | CASSESAGNGYTF | TGTGCCAGCAGTGAATCGGCAGGGAACGGCTACACCTTC
many | TRBJ2-1 | NA | TRBV5-1 | CASSFYPSSYNEQFF | TGCGCCAGCAGCTTTTACCCTAGCTCCTACAATGAGCAGTTCTTC
many | TRBJ2-2 | NA | TRBV7-3 | CASSSTLQLDTGELFF | TGTGCCAGCAGCTCCACCCTCCAATTGGACACCGGGGAGCTGTTTTTT
few | TRBJ2-7 | TRBD1 | TRBV5-1 | CASSSGAGQGSYEQYF | TGCGCCAGCAGCTCGGGTGCGGGACAGGGGTCCTACGAGCAGTACTTC
NA | TRBJ2-2 | NA | TRBV6-4 | CASSDGPTGELFF | TGTGCCAGCAGTGATGGGCCCACCGGGGAGCTGTTTTTT
few | TRBJ1-5 | NA | TRBV20-1 | CSARDGGFGNQPQHF | TGCAGTGCTAGAGATGGTGGCTTTGGCAATCAGCCCCAGCATTTT
NA | TRBJ2-6 | NA | TRBV4-2 | CASSQEVYPSSGANVLTF | TGTGCCAGCAGCCAAGAGGTCTACCCAAGCTCTGGGGCCAACGTCCTGACTTTC
NA | TRBJ1-2 | NA | TRBV7-8 | CASSLRFEGKDGYTF | TGTGCCAGCAGCTTACGATTCGAGGGGAAGGATGGCTACACCTTC